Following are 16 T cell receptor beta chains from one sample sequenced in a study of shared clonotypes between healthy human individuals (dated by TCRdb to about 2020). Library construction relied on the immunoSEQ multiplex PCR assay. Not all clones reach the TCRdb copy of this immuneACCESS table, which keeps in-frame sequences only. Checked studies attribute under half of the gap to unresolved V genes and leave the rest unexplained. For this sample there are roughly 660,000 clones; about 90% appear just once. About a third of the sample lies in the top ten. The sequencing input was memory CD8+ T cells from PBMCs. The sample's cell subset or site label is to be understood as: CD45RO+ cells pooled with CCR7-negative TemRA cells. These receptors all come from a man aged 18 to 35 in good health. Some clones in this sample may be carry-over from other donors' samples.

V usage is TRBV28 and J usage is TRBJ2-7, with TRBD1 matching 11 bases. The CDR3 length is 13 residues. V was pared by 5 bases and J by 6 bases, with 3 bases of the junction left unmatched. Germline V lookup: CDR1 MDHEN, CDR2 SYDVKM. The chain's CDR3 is CASSRDRGVEQYF. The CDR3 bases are TGTGCCAGCAGTCGGGACAGGGGGGTCGAGCAGTACTTC.

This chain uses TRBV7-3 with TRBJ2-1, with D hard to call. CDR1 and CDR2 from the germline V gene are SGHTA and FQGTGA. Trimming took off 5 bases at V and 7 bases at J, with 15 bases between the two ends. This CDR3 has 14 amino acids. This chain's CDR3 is CASSLHRGNNEQFF. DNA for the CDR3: TGTGCCAGCAGCCTCCACCGCGGCAATAATGAGCAGTTCTTC.

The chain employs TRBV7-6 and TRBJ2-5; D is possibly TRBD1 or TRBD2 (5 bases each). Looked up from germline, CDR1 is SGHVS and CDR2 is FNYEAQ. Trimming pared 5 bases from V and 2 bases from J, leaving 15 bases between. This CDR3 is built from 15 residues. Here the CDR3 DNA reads TGTGCCAGCAGCCCCCTCTGGGGGTTTCAAGAGACCCAGTACTTC. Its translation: CASSPLWGFQETQYF.

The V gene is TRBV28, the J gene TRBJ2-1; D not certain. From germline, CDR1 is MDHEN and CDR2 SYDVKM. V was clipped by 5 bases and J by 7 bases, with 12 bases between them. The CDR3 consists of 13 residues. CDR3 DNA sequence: TGTGCCAGCAGTCCCCTCCCGGGTAATGAGCAGTTCTTC. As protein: CASSPLPGNEQFF.

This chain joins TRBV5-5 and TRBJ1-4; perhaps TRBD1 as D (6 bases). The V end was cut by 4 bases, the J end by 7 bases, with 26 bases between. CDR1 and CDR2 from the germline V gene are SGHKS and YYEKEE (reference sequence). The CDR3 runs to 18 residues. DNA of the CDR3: TGTGCCAGCAGCCTGTTTGGACAGCCCGTTGGTTTGGGTGAAAAACTGTTTTTT. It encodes CASSLFGQPVGLGEKLFF.

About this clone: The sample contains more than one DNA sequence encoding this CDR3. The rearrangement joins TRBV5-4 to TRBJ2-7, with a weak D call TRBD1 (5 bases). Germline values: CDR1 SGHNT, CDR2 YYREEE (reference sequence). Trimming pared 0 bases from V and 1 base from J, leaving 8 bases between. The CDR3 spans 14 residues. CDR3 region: CASSLADSSYEQYF. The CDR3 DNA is TGTGCCAGCAGCTTGGCCGACAGTTCCTACGAGCAGTACTTC. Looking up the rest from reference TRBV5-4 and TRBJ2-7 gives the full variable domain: ETGVTQSPTHLIKTRGQQVTLRCSSQSGHNTVSWYQQALGQGPQFIFQYYREEENGRGNFPPRFSGLQFPNYSSELNVNALELDDSALYLCASSLADSSYEQYFGPGTRLTVT.

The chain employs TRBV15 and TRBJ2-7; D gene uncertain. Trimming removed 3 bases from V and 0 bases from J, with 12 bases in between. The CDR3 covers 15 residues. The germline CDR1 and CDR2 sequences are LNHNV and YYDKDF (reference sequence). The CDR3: CATSSSDSSSYEQYF. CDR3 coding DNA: TGTGCCACCAGCAGTTCCGACTCGAGCTCCTACGAGCAGTACTTC. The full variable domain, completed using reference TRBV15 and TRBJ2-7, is DAMVIQNPRYQVTQFGKPVTLSCSQTLNHNVMYWYQQKSSQAPKLLFHYYDKDFNNEADTPDNFQSRRPNTSFCFLDIRSPGLGDTAMYLCATSSSDSSSYEQYFGPGTRLTVT.

CDR3 sequence reads: CASSFRVGDEQFF. DNA for the CDR3: TGTGCCAGCAGCTTTCGGGTTGGAGATGAGCAGTTCTTC. The chain employs TRBV5-4 and TRBJ2-1; no definite D call. CDR1 and CDR2 (germline): SGHNT, YYREEE (reference sequence). The V end lost 2 bases, the J end lost 8 bases, and 11 bases lay between the germline ends. The CDR3 loop spans 13 amino acids.

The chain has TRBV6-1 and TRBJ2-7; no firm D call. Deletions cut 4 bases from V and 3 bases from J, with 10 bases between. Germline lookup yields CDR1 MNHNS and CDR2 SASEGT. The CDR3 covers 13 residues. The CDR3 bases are TGTGCCAGCAGTGCGCATATAAACTACGAGCAGTACTTC. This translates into CASSAHINYEQYF.

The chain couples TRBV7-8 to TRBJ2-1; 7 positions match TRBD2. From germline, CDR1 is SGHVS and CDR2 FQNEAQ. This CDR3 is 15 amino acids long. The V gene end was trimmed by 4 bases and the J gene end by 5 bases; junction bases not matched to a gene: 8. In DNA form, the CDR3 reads TGTGCCAGCAGCTACAGCGGGAACCGTAACAATGAGCAGTTCTTC. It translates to CASSYSGNRNNEQFF.

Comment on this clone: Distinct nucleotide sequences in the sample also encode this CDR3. The CDR3 region is CASSLRDRGLYEQYF. CDR3 DNA: TGTGCCAGCAGTTTAAGGGACAGGGGGCTATACGAGCAGTACTTC. The chain recombines TRBV27 with TRBJ2-7; 12 bases align to TRBD1. The trim removed 2 bases at V and 4 bases at J, leaving 3 bases unmatched. CDR1 is MNHEY and CDR2 is SMNVEV in the germline V gene (reference sequence). This CDR3 has 15 residues.

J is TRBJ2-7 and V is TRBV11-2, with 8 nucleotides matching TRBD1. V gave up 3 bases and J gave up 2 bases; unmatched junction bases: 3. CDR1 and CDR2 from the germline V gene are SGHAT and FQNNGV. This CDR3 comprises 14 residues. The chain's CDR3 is CASSFDRGPYEQYF. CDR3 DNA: TGTGCCAGCAGCTTCGACAGGGGTCCCTACGAGCAGTACTTC.

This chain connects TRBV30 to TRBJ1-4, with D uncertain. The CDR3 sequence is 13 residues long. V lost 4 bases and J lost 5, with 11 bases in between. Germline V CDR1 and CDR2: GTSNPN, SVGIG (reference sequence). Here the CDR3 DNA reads TGTGCCTGGACGAGGAACCAGAATGAAAAACTGTTTTTT. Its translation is CAWTRNQNEKLFF.

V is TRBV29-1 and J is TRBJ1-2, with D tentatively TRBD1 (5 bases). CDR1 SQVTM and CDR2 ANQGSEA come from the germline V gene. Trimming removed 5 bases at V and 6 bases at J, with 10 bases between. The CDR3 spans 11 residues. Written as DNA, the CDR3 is TGCAGCGTTTGGGGGGAGGATGGCTACACCTTC. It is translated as CSVWGEDGYTF.

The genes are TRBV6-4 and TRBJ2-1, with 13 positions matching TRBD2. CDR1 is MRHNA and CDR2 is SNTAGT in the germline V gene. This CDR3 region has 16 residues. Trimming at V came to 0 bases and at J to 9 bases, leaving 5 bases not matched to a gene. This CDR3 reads CASSDSTLAGGGEQFF. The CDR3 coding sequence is TGTGCCAGCAGTGACTCGACACTAGCGGGAGGGGGTGAGCAGTTCTTC.

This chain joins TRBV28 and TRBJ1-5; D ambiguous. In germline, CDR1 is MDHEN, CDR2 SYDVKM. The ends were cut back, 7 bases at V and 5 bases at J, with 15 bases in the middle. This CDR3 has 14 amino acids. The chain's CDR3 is CASNYEYGDQPQHF. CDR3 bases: TGTGCCAGCAACTATGAGTACGGCGATCAGCCCCAGCATTTT.